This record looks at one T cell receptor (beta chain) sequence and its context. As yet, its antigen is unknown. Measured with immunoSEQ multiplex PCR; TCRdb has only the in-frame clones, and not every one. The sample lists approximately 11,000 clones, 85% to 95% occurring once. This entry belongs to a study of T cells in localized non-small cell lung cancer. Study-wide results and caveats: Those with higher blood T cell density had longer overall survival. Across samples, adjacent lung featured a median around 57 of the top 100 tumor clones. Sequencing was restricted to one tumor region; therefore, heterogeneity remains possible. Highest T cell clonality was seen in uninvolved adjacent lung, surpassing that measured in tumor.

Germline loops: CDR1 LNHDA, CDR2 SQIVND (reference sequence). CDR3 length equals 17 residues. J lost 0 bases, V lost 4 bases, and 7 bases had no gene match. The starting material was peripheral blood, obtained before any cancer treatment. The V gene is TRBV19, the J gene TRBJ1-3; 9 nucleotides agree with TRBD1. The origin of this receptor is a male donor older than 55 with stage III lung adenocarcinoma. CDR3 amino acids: CASSTTGQGASGNTIYF. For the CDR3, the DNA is TGTGCCAGTAGTACCACGGGACAGGGCGCCTCTGGAAACACCATATATTTT.